One sample yielded the 20 T cell receptor beta chains listed below, sequenced in a study of blood T cell repertoires in COVID-19. Clones were sequenced by immunoSEQ multiplex PCR, and TCRdb holds only the in-frame ones, with some missing. The sample carries about 430,000 clones, about 88% recorded once. Specimen: PBMCs or T cells enriched from blood (not recorded which). These receptors originate from a woman between 18 and 29 years old who had been exposed to COVID-19.

The chain is built from TRBV28 and TRBJ2-4; 8 bases match TRBD1. The germline gives CDR1 MDHEN, CDR2 SYDVKM. The ends lost 5 bases at V and 4 bases at J; junction bases unmatched: 10. The CDR3 loop spans 16 amino acids. This CDR3 reads CASSLRDRFSKNIQYF. The CDR3 region has the DNA TGTGCCAGCAGTCTCCGGGACAGGTTTTCAAAAAACATTCAGTACTTC.

V and J are TRBV5-4 and TRBJ2-3; 11 nucleotides match TRBD2. Germline V gene sequence: CDR1 SGHNT, CDR2 YYREEE (reference sequence). The CDR3 contains 19 residues. Unmatched junction bases numbered 14, after V lost 4 bases and J lost 1 base. The CDR3 DNA reads TGTGCCAGCAGCACTCCGGGTAGCGGGAGGGTCGGGGGCACAGATACGCAGTATTTT. Amino acid sequence: CASSTPGSGRVGGTDTQYF. The variable domain in full, with the rest retrieved from reference TRBV5-4 and TRBJ2-3, is ETGVTQSPTHLIKTRGQQVTLRCSSQSGHNTVSWYQQALGQGPQFIFQYYREEENGRGNFPPRFSGLQFPNYSSELNVNALELDDSALYLCASSTPGSGRVGGTDTQYFGPGTRLTVL.

The genes are TRBV11-2 and TRBJ1-6; D possibly corresponds to TRBD1 (6 bases). Per the germline V gene, CDR1 is SGHAT and CDR2 is FQNNGV. The V end lost 2 bases, the J end lost 8 bases, and 16 bases lay between the germline ends. The length of the CDR3 is 16 residues. The CDR3 DNA is TGTGCCAGCAGCTTACCGCCAACGCACAGGGATTCACCCCTCCACTTT. It specifies CASSLPPTHRDSPLHF.

The chain recombines TRBV4-3 with TRBJ1-1; D is unresolved. The CDR3 has 15 residues. Germline CDR1 and CDR2: LGHNA and YSLEER. Trimming left V 0 bases short and J 5 bases short, with 13 bases between. CDR3 DNA: TGCGCCAGCAGCCAAGATGCGGGGATCAGGACTGAAGCTTTCTTT. Amino acids: CASSQDAGIRTEAFF.

The chain uses TRBV6-1 and TRBJ2-1; maybe TRBD2 (6 bases). The CDR3 consists of 15 residues. Germline lookup yields CDR1 MNHNS and CDR2 SASEGT. The germline V and J ends were trimmed by 1 base and 4 bases, with 11 bases remaining between them. The CDR3 sequence: CASSEGRERYNEQFF. CDR3 coding DNA: TGTGCCAGCAGTGAAGGGAGGGAGAGGTACAATGAGCAGTTCTTC.

This clone was observed once. The rearrangement joins TRBV7-6 to TRBJ2-7, with 7 nucleotides matching TRBD1. J gave up 0 bases and V 3 bases, and 2 bases lay outside the gene matches. The CDR3 loop spans 14 amino acids. Germline assignment: CDR1 SGHVS and CDR2 FNYEAQ. The CDR3 spells CASSLGQTSYEQYF. CDR3 DNA: TGTGCCAGCAGCTTGGGACAGACCTCCTACGAGCAGTACTTC.

The rearrangement joins TRBV2 to TRBJ2-3; 10 bases agree with TRBD2. With 0 bases clipped from V and 4 bases from J, the junction kept 10 bases outside the gene matches. The CDR3 spans 18 residues. The germline gives CDR1 SNHLY, CDR2 FYNNEI. The CDR3, as DNA: TGTGCCAGCAGTGAAGCGGCTAGCGGGGGTTTCCGGGCAGATACGCAGTATTTT. This gives the protein CASSEAASGGFRADTQYF.

This chain links TRBV27 with TRBJ1-1; TRBD1 might be the D (5 bases). The CDR3 has 13 residues. Trimming took 4 bases from V and 11 from J, leaving 17 bases between them. CDR1 and CDR2 (germline): MNHEY, SMNVEV (reference sequence). CDR3 nucleotide sequence: TGTGCCAGCAGTTATGCAGGGCCGGAGTGGGCTTTCTTT. It codes for CASSYAGPEWAFF.

This chain connects TRBV5-8 to TRBJ2-7, with 7 bases fitting TRBD1. The junction had 8 bases not matched to a gene; V was cut back by 4 bases and J by 1 base. The CDR3 extends over 15 amino acids. Germline-derived CDR1 and CDR2 are SGHTS and YDEGEE. As DNA, the CDR3 is TGTGCCAGCAGCCTGACAGGGTCGGTGTCCTACGAGCAGTACTTC. Encoded protein: CASSLTGSVSYEQYF.

V usage is TRBV11-2 and J usage is TRBJ2-7; D unresolved. Germline CDR1 and CDR2: SGHAT and FQNNGV. This CDR3 contains 15 residues. V lost 1 base and J 2 bases, leaving 12 bases between the germline ends. The CDR3 region has the DNA TGTGCCAGCAGCTTAGCCGACCAGCGTCCCTACGAGCAGTACTTC. The encoded protein is CASSLADQRPYEQYF.

This clone was detected once. At the DNA level, this CDR3 is encoded by other sequences in the same sample as well. This sequence joins TRBV7-2 and TRBJ2-3; 9 bases are shared with TRBD2. CDR3 length equals 15 residues. V gave up 3 bases and J gave up 2 bases; unmatched junction bases: 3. CDR1 and CDR2 from the germline V gene are SGHTA and FQGNSA. CDR3 bases: TGTGCCAGCAGCTTCAGCGGGGGGTCCACAGATACGCAGTATTTT. It yields the protein CASSFSGGSTDTQYF. Looking up the rest from reference TRBV7-2 and TRBJ2-3 gives the full variable domain: GAGVSQSPSNKVTEKGKDVELRCDPISGHTALYWYRQSLGQGLEFLIYFQGNSAPDKSGLPSDRFSAERTGGSVSTLTIQRTQQEDSAVYLCASSFSGGSTDTQYFGPGTRLTVL.

The rearrangement links TRBV5-8 to TRBJ2-2, with TRBD2 matching 12 bases. Germline V gene sequence: CDR1 SGHTS, CDR2 YDEGEE. Unmatched junction bases numbered 4, after V lost 4 bases and J lost 6 bases. CDR3 length equals 15 residues. CDR3 sequence: CASSPGLAGPGELFF. In nucleotides, the CDR3 is TGTGCCAGCAGCCCCGGACTAGCGGGACCCGGGGAGCTGTTTTTT.

The V and J genes are TRBV5-1 and TRBJ2-7, with 11 nucleotides matching TRBD2. CDR1 is SGHRS and CDR2 is YFSETQ in the germline V gene. V lost 0 bases, J lost 4 bases, and 12 bases stayed unmatched. The CDR3 is 18 residues long. CDR3 bases: TGCGCCAGCAGCTTGGTAAGACCCGGGACTAGCGGATTTTACGAGCAGTACTTC. This gives the protein CASSLVRPGTSGFYEQYF.

This sequence joins TRBV6-2 or TRBV6-3 and TRBJ2-4; 9 nucleotides match TRBD2. The CDR3 has 16 residues. Losses at the gene ends were 5 bases for V and 4 bases for J; bases not matched to a gene: 9. Germline V CDR1 and CDR2: MNHEY, SVGEGT. CDR3 in DNA: TGTGCCAGCAGTCCCTTTAGCGGGGGTGAAAAAAACATTCAGTACTTC. As protein: CASSPFSGGEKNIQYF.

The genes are TRBV5-4 and TRBJ2-7; D uncertain. Germline assignment: CDR1 SGHNT and CDR2 YYREEE (reference sequence). The CDR3 sequence is 15 residues long. With 1 base removed from V and 0 bases from J, the gap between germline ends came to 11 bases. The chain's CDR3 is CASSLPGSSSYEQYF. The CDR3 coding sequence is TGTGCCAGCAGCTTGCCCGGGTCGAGCTCCTACGAGCAGTACTTC.

This clone has a single count. This chain uses TRBV19 with TRBJ2-3; D may be TRBD2 (7 bases). The ends were cut back, 0 bases at V and 6 bases at J, with 10 bases in the middle. Germline CDR1 and CDR2: LNHDA and SQIVND (reference sequence). This CDR3 region has 14 residues. For the CDR3, the DNA is TGTGCCAGTAGTATAGAACAGGGAGGGGATACGCAGTATTTT. Encoded protein: CASSIEQGGDTQYF.

This clone was detected once. This chain connects TRBV2 to TRBJ1-5, with D tentatively TRBD1 (5 bases). The CDR3 has 15 residues. V lost 4 bases, J lost 1 base, and 11 bases lay in between. Per the germline V gene, CDR1 is SNHLY and CDR2 is FYNNEI. The CDR3 nucleotides read TGTGCCAGCAGTGGTCAGGGTACGAGCAATCAGCCCCAGCATTTT. Amino acids: CASSGQGTSNQPQHF.

The genes are TRBV29-1 and TRBJ2-7; a possible D gene is TRBD2 (6 bases). Trimming took 4 bases from V and 0 from J, leaving 10 bases between them. This CDR3 has 13 amino acids. Germline CDR1 and CDR2: SQVTM and ANQGSEA. This CDR3 reads CSVVSGHSYEQYF. CDR3 sequence (DNA): TGCAGCGTTGTTAGCGGCCACTCCTACGAGCAGTACTTC.

This chain links TRBV6-5 with TRBJ2-7; the match to TRBD1 covers 9 bases. Looked up from germline, CDR1 is MNHEY and CDR2 is SVGAGI. The CDR3 consists of 15 residues. V trimming: 5 bases; J trimming: 3 bases; junction bases outside the gene matches: 8. The CDR3 is CASSTGGRYYYEQYF. The CDR3, as DNA: TGTGCCAGCAGTACAGGGGGCCGATACTACTACGAGCAGTACTTC.

This chain joins TRBV7-2 and TRBJ2-1; 10 bases agree with TRBD1. The germline CDR1 and CDR2 sequences are SGHTA and FQGNSA. The CDR3 totals 16 residues. The trim removed 4 bases at V and 5 bases at J, leaving 8 bases unmatched. CDR3 nucleotide sequence: TGTGCCAGCAGCTCCCACCGGGACAGGGGACACAATGAGCAGTTCTTC. Protein product: CASSSHRDRGHNEQFF.